This T cell receptor (beta chain) was recovered during a study of shared clonotypes between healthy human individuals. Sequencing was performed with immunoSEQ multiplex PCR; in TCRdb, only in-frame clones are kept and a portion is missing. The data contain approximately 1.1 million clones, 70% to 80% of them singletons. CDR3 length: 16 residues. The V end lost 4 bases, the J end lost 0 bases, and 13 bases lay between the germline ends. Germline V gene lookup returns CDR1 SEHNR and CDR2 FQNEAQ (reference sequence). Negatively enriched CD4+ T cells were divided by CD45RA into naive and memory. This clone was counted many times. Antigen: not known. Study-wide points: The researchers took only blood, and tissue repertoires probably look different. The diversity represented, both genetic and in exposure history, was limited by few donors. Sharing across four donors was highest in naive CD4 (around 5%) and lowest in memory CD8 (0.4%).

Sequencing was performed on memory CD4+ T cells from PBMCs. Subset: CD45RA-negative fraction. This chain uses TRBV7-9 with TRBJ2-4; a weak D match, TRBD2 (5 bases). This receptor was identified in a man aged 18-30 years in good health. Some clones in this sample may be carry-over from other donors' samples. CDR3 loop: CASSSTSRGAKNIQYF. The CDR3 nucleotides are TGTGCCAGCAGCTCCACAAGCCGGGGAGCCAAAAACATTCAGTACTTC.